The source of this T cell receptor (beta chain) is a study of shared clonotypes between healthy human individuals. Study information: The study drew on a couple of women and a few men aged 18 to 49 as donors.

The J segment lost 6 bases and the V segment lost 3 bases, leaving 1 base of the junction unmatched. The CDR3 contains 13 residues. The V gene's germline CDR1 is MNHEY and CDR2 SMNVEV (reference sequence). Terminally differentiated effector memory CD45RA+ cells were left out of the naive CD8 fraction, which was CD45RO-negative and positively selected for CCR7. Clones were sequenced by immunoSEQ multiplex PCR, and TCRdb holds only the in-frame ones, with some missing. The data hold about 2.1 million clones, with 93% observed a single time. What was sequenced was naive CD8+ T cells from PBMCs. The chain is built from TRBV27 and TRBJ2-1, with TRBD1 identical over 8 bases. The receptor's source is a young man in good health. Some clones in this sample may be carry-over from other donors' samples. The CDR3 loop reads CASSFDRGNEQFF. The DNA of the CDR3 is TGTGCCAGCAGTTTCGACAGGGGCAATGAGCAGTTCTTC.